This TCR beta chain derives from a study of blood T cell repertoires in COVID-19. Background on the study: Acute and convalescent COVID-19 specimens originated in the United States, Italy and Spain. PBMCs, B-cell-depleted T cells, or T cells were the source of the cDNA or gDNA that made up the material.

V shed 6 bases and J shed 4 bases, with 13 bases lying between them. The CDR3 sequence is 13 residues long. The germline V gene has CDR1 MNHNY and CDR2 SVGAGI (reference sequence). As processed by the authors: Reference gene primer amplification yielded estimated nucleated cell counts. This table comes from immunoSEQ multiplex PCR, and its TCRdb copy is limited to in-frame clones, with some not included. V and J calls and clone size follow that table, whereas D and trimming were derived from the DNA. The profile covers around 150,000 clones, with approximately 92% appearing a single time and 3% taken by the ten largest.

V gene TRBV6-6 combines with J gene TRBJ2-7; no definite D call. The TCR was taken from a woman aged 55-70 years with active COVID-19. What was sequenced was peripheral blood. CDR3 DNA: TGTGCCAGCAGCCCCTCTGGAGTGTACGAGCAGTACTTC. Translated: CASSPSGVYEQYF.